What follows describes a single T cell receptor (beta chain). This entry comes from a study of Ad26.COV2.S vaccination and SARS-CoV-2 variants. In the study overall: Donor allocation was to the COV1001 Ad26.COV2.S trial arm.

Profiled with immunoSEQ multiplex PCR; TCRdb holds only in-frame clones, not every one. Counted here are about 390,000 clones, less than 90% occurring once; the ten biggest clones make up about 3.6%. The V and J ends lost 1 base and 1 base respectively, with 14 bases between them. CDR1 and CDR2 (germline): MGHRA, YSYEKL. This CDR3 comprises 16 residues. Treatment: some 20 received Ad26.COV2.S at low or high dose, single or two shots; 5 received placebo; per-sample allocation not given. Day 63 following the first vaccine or placebo injection was when the samples were taken. This chain uses TRBV4-1 with TRBJ2-7; TRBD2 is a possible D gene (6 bases). Specimen: peripheral blood, collected in a trial of Ad26.COV2.S vaccine versus placebo. The sequence derives from a person between 18 and 65 years old who received the Ad26.COV2.S COVID-19 vaccine or a placebo. The CDR3 DNA follows: TGCGCCAGCAGCCAAGCACTAGCTTTCGGATCCTACGAGCAGTACTTC. It translates to CASSQALAFGSYEQYF.